The sequence of this TCR beta chain was determined in a study of radiotherapy plus CTLA-4 blockade in lung cancer. For the study at large: Patients showed objective responses in roughly 19% of cases and disease control in 25% to 40%. Study-level results: Response was reportedly best predicted by early blood T cell clone dynamics, with interferon-beta. The study found tumor-derived TCR clones expanded in blood after radiotherapy plus ipilimumab.

Focal radiation was given together with CTLA-4 blockade (ipilimumab) to patients with chemo-refractory metastatic non-small-cell lung cancer. TCRdb keeps only in-frame clones here, not all; method: immunoSEQ multiplex PCR. Altogether around 110,000 clones are present, more than 80% being singletons, with the ten largest covering under 8%. The ends were cut back, 3 bases at V and 6 bases at J, with 13 bases in the middle. This CDR3 contains 13 residues. Germline V gene data show CDR1 as SGHNT and CDR2 as YYREEE (reference sequence). Regarding this clone: Its antigen is unknown.

This sample comprised peripheral blood, obtained from a patient treated with radiotherapy plus ipilimumab. The sequence was collected from a human donor with non-small cell lung cancer that progressed on radiotherapy plus ipilimumab. V and J are TRBV5-4 and TRBJ2-7, with a tentative D call TRBD2 (5 bases). This CDR3 reads CASSSRTSLEQYF. CDR3 sequence (DNA): TGTGCCAGCAGCTCGCGTACTAGTCTCGAGCAGTACTTC.